The clone carrying this TCR beta chain was seen a handful of times. The antigen is undetermined. Using unique molecular identifiers, the investigators prepared the TCRbeta library. TCRdb fed the PCR reads into MiXCR, producing one record per CDR3 protein. The table records about 980,000 distinct CDR3 sequences, about 30% of them present only once. The record originates from a study of T-cell reconstitution after alpha-beta-depleted transplantation in children. Study-wide findings and caveats: Reportedly, only several hundred clones from non-depleted graft cells drove alpha-beta T-cell counts at about two months. At day 60, the high TCRbeta diversity found in some patients originated from recipient T cells and thymic progenitors that had survived. Diversity and T-cell counts at one year after transplant derived mostly from new T cells.

This clonotype was obtained from a boy less than two years old who had a stem cell transplant for SCID, so the T cells may come from the graft donor. The source was PBMCs, mostly from graft donor cells, collected 360 days after TCRalphabeta/CD19-depleted stem cell transplant.

The CDR3 coding sequence is TGCAGTGCTTCCGGGCCCCCTGTGGAGACCCAGTACTTC. Amino acids: CSASGPPVETQYF. The genes are TRBV20-1 and TRBJ2-5, with D unclear. With 5 bases removed from V and 5 bases from J, the gap between germline ends came to 15 bases. CDR1 is DFQATT and CDR2 is SNEGSKA in the germline V gene (reference sequence). There are 13 residues in the CDR3.